The sample holds a few counts of the clone carrying this TCR beta chain. This sample is drawn from a study of T cell changes during pregnancy in multiple sclerosis. TCRdb's table, derived via immunoSEQ multiplex PCR, lists solely in-frame clones and lacks some. This sample has about 89,000 clones, with approximately 94% found just once. Germline CDR1 MNHNS, CDR2 SASEGT. CDR3 length equals 14 residues. After removal of 8 bases from V and 5 bases from J, the junction contained 7 bases not matched to a gene. V is TRBV6-1 and J is TRBJ2-7; 12 nucleotides line up with TRBD1. The receptor was derived from a female donor with multiple sclerosis, enrolled in a pregnancy study. Source: peripheral blood, taken in the third trimester of pregnancy. CDR3 sequence: CASDWGQGADEQYF. The CDR3 DNA follows: TGTGCCAGCGATTGGGGACAGGGGGCAGACGAGCAGTACTTC.